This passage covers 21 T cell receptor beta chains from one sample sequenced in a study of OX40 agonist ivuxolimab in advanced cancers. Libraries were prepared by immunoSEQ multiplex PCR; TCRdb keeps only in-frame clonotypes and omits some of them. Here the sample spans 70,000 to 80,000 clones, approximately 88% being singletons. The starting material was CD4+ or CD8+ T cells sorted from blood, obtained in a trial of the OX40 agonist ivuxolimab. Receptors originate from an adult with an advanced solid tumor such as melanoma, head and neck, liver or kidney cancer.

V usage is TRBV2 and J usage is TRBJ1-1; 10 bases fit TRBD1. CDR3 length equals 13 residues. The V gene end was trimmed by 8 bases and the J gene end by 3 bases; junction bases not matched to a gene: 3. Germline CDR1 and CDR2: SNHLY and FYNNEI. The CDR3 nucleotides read TGTGCCAGCGACAGGGGGCGGCACACTGAAGCTTTCTTT. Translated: CASDRGRHTEAFF.

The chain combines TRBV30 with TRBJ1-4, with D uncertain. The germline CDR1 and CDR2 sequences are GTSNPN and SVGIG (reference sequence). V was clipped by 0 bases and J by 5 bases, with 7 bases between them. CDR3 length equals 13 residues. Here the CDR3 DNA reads TGTGCCTGGAGTGTACCGGGGAATGAAAAACTGTTTTTT. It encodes CAWSVPGNEKLFF.

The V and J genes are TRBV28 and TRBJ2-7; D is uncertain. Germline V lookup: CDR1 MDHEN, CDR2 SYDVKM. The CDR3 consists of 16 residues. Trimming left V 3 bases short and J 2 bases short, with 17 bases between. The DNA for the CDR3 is TGTGCCAGCAGTTTGAATCGGGCCACCCTTACCTACGAGCAGTACTTC. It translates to CASSLNRATLTYEQYF.

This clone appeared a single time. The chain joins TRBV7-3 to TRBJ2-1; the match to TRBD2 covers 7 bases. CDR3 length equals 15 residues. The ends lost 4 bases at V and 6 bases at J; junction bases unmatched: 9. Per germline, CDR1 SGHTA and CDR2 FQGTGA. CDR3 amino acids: CASSSSKASGNEQFF. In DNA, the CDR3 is TGTGCCAGCAGCTCCTCAAAGGCTAGCGGCAATGAGCAGTTCTTC.

In DNA form, the CDR3 reads TGTGCCAGTAGTTGGCGAACCACCGGGGAGCTGTTTTTT. Residues: CASSWRTTGELFF. V and J are TRBV19 and TRBJ2-2; unclear D gene. The germline gives CDR1 LNHDA, CDR2 SQIVND (reference sequence). CDR3 length equals 13 residues. Trimming left V 5 bases short and J 4 bases short, with 8 bases between.

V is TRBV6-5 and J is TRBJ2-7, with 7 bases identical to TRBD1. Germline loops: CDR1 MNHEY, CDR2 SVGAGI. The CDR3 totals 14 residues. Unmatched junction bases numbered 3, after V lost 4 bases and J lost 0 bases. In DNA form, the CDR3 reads TGTGCCAGCAGTTGGGACAGAAGCTCCTACGAGCAGTACTTC. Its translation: CASSWDRSSYEQYF.

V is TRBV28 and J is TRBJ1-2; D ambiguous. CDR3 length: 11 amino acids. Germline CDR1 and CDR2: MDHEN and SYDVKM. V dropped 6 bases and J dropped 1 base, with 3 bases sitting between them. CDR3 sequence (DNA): TGTGCCAGCAGGGTTAACTATGGCTACACCTTC. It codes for CASRVNYGYTF.

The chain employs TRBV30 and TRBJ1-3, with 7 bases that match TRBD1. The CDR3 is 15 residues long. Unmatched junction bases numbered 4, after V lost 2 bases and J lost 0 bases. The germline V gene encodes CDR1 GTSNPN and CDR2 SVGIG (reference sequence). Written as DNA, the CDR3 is TGTGCCTGGAGTCACGACAGGGCCTCTGGAAACACCATATATTTT. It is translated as CAWSHDRASGNTIYF.

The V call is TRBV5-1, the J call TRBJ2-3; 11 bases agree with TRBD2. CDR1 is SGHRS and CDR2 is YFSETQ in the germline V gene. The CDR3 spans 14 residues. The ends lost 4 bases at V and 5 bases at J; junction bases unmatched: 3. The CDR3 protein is CASSPGLAGDTQYF. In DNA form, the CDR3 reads TGCGCCAGCAGCCCCGGACTAGCGGGAGATACGCAGTATTTT.

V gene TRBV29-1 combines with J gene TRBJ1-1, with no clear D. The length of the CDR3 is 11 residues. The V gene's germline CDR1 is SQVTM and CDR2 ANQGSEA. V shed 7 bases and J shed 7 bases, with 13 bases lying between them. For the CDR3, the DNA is TGCAGCGCCATAGGACGGAATGAAGCTTTCTTT. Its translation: CSAIGRNEAFF.

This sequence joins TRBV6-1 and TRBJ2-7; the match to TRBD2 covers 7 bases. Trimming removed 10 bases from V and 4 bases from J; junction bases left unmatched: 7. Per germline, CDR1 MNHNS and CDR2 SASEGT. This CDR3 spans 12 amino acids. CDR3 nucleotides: TGTGCCACATTAGCGGGCAGGTACGAGCAGTACTTC. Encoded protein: CATLAGRYEQYF.

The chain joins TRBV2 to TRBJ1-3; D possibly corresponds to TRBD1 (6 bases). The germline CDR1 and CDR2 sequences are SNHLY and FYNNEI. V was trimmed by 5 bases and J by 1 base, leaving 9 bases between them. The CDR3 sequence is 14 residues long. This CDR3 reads CASSTGYSGNTIYF. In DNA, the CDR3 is TGTGCCAGCAGTACAGGGTATTCTGGAAACACCATATATTTT.

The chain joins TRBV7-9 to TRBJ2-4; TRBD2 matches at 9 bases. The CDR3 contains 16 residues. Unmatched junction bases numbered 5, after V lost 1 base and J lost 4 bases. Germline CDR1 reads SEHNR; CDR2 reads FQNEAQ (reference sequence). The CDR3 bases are TGTGCCAGCAGCTTAGTAGCGGGAGATTTAAAAAACATTCAGTACTTC. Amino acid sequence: CASSLVAGDLKNIQYF.

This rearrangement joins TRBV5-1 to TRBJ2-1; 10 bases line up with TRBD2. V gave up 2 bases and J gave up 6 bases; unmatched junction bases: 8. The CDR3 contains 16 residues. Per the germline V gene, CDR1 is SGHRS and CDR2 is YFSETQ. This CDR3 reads CASSFTSGIKGNEQFF. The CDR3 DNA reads TGCGCCAGCAGCTTTACTAGCGGGATTAAGGGCAATGAGCAGTTCTTC.

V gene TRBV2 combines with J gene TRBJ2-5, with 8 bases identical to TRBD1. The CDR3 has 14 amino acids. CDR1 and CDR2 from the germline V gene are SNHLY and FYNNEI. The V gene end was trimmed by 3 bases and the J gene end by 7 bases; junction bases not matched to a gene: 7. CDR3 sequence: CASSELDRVGTQYF. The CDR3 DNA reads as TGTGCCAGCAGTGAGTTGGACAGGGTGGGGACCCAGTACTTC.

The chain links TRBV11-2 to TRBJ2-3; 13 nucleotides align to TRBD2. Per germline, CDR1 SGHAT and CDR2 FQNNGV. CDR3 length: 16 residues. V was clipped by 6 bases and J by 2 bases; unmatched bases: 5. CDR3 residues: CASRGLAGLATDTQYF. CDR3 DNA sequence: TGTGCCAGCAGGGGACTAGCGGGACTCGCCACAGATACGCAGTATTTT.

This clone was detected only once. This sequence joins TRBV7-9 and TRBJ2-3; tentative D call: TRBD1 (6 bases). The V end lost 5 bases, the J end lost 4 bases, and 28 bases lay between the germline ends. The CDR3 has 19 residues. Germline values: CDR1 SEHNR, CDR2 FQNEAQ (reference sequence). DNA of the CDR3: TGTGCCAGCAGCCTAATAACTTCCTCCGGTCCAGGGGTGCCAGATACGCAGTATTTT. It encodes CASSLITSSGPGVPDTQYF.

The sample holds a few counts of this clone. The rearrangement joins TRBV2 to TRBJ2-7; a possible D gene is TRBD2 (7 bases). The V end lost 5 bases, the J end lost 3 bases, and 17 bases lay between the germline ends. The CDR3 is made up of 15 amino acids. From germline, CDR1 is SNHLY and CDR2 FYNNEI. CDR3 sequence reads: CASSSGKGGIYEQYF. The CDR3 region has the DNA TGTGCCAGCAGTTCCGGTAAGGGGGGGATCTACGAGCAGTACTTC.

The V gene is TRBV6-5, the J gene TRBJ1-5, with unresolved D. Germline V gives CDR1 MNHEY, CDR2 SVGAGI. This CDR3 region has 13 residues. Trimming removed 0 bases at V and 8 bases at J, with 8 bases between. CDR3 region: CASSYSGIEPQHF. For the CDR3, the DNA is TGTGCCAGCAGTTACTCGGGCATAGAGCCCCAGCATTTT.

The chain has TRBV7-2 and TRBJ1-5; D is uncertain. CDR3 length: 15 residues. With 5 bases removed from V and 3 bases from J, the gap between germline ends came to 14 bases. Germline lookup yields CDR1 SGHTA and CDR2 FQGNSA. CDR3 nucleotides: TGTGCCAGCAGCCCTAATAATAACCCCAATCAGCCCCAGCATTTT. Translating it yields CASSPNNNPNQPQHF.

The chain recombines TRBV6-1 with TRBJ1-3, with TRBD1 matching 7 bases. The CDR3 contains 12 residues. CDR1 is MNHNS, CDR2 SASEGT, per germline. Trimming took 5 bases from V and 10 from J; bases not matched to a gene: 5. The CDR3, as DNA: TGTGCCAGCAGTCCAGGGGGGGCTACCATATATTTT. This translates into CASSPGGATIYF.